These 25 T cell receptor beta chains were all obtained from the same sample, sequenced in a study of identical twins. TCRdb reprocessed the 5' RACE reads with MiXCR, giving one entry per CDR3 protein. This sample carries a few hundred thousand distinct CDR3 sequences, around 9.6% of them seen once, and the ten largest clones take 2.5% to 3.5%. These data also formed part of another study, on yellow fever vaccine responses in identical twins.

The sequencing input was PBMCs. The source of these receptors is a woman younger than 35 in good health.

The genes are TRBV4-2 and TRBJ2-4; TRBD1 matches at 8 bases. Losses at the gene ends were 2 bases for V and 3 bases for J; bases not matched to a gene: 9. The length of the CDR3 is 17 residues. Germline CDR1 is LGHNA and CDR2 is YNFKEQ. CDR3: CASSQIPGGSGKNIQYF. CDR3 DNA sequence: TGTGCCAGCAGCCAAATTCCAGGGGGCTCAGGCAAAAACATTCAGTACTTC.

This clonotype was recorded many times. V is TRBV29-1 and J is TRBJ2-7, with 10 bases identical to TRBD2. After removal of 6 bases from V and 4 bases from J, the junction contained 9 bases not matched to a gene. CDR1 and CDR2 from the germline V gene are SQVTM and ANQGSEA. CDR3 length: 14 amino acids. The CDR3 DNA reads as TGCAGCGTGCTAGCTAGCGGGAGAAGGTACGAGCAGTACTTC. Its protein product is CSVLASGRRYEQYF.

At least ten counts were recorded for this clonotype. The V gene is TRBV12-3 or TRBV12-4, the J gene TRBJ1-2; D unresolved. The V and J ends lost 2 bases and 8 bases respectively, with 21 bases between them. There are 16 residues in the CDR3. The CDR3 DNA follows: TGTGCCAGCAGTTTACTCACGACCGAGAGATTGGGGGGCTACACCTTC. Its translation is CASSLLTTERLGGYTF.

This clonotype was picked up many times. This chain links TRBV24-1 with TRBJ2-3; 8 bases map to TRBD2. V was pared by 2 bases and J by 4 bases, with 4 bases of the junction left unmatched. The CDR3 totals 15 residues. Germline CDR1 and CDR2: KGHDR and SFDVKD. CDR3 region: CATSDSAGGPDTQYF. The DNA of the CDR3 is TGTGCCACCAGTGATTCGGCGGGAGGCCCAGATACGCAGTATTTT.

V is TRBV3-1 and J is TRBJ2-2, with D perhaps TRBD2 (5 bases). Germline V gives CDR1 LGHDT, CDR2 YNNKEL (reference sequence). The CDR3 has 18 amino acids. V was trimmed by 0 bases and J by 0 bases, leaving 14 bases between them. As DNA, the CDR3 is TGTGCCAGCAGCCAAGATACCCCAGTCGGGGCGAACACCGGGGAGCTGTTTTTT. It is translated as CASSQDTPVGANTGELFF.

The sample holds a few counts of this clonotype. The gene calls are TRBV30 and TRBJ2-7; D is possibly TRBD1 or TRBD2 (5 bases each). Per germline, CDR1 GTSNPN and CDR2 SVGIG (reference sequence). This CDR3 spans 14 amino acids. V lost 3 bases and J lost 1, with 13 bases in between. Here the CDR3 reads CAWRGMGRSYEQYF. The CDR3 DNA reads TGTGCCTGGAGGGGTATGGGACGGTCCTACGAGCAGTACTTC.

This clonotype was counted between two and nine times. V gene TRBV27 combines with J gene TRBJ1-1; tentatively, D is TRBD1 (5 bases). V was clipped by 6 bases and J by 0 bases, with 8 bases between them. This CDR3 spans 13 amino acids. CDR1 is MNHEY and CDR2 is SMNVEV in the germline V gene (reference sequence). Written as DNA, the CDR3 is TGTGCCAGCAGGCCAGGGATGAACACTGAAGCTTTCTTT. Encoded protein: CASRPGMNTEAFF.

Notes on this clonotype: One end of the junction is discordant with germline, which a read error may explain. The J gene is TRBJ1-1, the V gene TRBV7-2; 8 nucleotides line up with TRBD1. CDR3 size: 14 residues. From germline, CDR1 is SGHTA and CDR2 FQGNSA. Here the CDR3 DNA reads TGTGCCAGCAGCCCGAGGACAGGGAACGCTGAAGCTTTCTTT. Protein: CASSPRTGNAEAFF.

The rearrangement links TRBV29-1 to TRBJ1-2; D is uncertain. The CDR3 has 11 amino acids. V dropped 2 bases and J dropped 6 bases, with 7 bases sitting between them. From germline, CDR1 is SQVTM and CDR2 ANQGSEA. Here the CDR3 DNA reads TGCAGCGTTGAACTGTTGGATGGCTACACCTTC. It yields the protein CSVELLDGYTF.

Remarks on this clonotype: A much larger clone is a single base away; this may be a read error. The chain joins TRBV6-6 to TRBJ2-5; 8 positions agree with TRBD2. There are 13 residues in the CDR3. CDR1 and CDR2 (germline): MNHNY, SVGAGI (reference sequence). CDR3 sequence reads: CTSSSGTSGTQYF. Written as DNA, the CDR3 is TGTACCAGCAGTTCTGGGACTAGTGGGACCCAGTACTTC.

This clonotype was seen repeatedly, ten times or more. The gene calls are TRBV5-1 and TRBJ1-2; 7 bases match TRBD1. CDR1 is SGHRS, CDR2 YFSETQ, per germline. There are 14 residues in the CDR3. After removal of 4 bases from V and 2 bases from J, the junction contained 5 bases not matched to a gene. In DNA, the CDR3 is TGCGCCAGCAGCCCCTTACAGGGGAACTATGGCTACACCTTC. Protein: CASSPLQGNYGYTF.

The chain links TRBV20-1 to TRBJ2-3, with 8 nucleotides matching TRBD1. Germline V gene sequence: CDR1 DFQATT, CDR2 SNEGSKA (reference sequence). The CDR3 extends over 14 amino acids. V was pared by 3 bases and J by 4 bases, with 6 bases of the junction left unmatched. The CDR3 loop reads CSASPGGVADTQYF. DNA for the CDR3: TGCAGTGCTAGCCCAGGGGGCGTCGCAGATACGCAGTATTTT.

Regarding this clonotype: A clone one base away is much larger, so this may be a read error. The CDR3 is CATSPYGGALTGELFF. DNA for the CDR3: TGTGCCACCAGCCCCTATGGGGGGGCGCTCACCGGGGAGCTGTTTTTT. The chain links TRBV3-1 to TRBJ2-2; possibly TRBD2 for D (7 bases). This CDR3 contains 16 residues. CDR1 is LGHDT and CDR2 is YNNKEL in the germline V gene (reference sequence).

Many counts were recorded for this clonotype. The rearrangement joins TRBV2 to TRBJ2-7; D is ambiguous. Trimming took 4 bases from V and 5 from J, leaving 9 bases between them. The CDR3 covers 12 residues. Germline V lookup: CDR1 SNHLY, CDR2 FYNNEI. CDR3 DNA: TGTGCCAGCAGTGTTGGGGTGGACGAGCAGTACTTC. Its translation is CASSVGVDEQYF.

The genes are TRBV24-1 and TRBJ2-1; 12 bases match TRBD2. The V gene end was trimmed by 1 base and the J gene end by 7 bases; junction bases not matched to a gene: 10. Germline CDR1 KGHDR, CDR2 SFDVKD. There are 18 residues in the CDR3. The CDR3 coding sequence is TGTGCCACCAGTGATTTCCCCGGACTAGCGGGACCGTTTAATGAGCAGTTCTTC. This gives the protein CATSDFPGLAGPFNEQFF.

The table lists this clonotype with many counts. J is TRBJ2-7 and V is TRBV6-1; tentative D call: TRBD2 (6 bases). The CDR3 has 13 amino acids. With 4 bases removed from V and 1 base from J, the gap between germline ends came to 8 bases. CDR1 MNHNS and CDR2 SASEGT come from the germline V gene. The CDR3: CASSGGTSYEQYF. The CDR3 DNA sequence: TGTGCCAGCAGTGGCGGGACGTCCTACGAGCAGTACTTC.

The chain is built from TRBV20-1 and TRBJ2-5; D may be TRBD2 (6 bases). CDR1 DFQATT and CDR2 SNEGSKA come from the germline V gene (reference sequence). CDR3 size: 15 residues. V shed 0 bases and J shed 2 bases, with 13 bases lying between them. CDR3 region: CSARDPLAKQETQYF. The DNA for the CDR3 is TGCAGTGCTAGAGATCCCCTAGCGAAACAAGAGACCCAGTACTTC.

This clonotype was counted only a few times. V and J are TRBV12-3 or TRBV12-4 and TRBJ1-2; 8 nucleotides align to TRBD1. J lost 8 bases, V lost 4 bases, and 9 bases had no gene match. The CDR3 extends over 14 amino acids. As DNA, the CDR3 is TGTGCCAGCAGTTCAGGGACAGGCATCGAAGGCTACACCTTC. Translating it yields CASSSGTGIEGYTF.

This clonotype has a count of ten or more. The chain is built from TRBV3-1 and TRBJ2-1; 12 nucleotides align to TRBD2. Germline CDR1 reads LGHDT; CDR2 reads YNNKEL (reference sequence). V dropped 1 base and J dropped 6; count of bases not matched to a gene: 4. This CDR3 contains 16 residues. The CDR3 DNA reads TGTGCCAGCAGCCAAGCGGCTAGCGGGAGGGCCAATGAGCAGTTCTTC. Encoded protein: CASSQAASGRANEQFF.

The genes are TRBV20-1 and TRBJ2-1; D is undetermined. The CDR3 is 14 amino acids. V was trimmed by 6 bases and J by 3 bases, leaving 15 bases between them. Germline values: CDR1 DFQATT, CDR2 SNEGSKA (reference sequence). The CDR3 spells CSASHRELYNEQFF. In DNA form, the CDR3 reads TGCAGTGCCAGCCACAGAGAACTCTACAATGAGCAGTTCTTC.

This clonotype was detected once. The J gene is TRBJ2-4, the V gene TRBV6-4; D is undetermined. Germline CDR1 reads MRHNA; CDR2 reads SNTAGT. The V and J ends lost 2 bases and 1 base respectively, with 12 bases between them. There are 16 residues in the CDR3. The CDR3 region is CASSDTLGSAKNIQYF. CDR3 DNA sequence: TGTGCCAGCAGTGACACCCTCGGGTCCGCCAAAAACATTCAGTACTTC.

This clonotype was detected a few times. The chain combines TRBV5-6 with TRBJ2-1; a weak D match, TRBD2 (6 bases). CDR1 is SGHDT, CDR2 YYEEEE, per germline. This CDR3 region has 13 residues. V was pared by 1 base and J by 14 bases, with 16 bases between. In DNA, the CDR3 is TGTGCCAGCAGCTTGCTATCAGGAACGGGGGAGTTCTTC. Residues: CASSLLSGTGEFF.

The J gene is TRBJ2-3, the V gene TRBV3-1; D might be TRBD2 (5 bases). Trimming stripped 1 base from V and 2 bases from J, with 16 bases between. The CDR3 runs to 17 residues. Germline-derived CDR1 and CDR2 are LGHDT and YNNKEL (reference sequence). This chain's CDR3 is CASSQAVRGLNTDTQYF. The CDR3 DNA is TGTGCCAGCAGCCAAGCGGTACGTGGACTGAACACAGATACGCAGTATTTT.

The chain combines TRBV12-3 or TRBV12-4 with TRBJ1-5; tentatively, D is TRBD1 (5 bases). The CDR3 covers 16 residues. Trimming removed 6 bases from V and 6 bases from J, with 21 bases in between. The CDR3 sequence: CASSPYTGGWSQPQHF. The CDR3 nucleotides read TGTGCCAGCAGCCCCTATACCGGGGGTTGGAGTCAGCCCCAGCATTTT.

CDR3 protein: CASSLSGTGPYEQYF. The CDR3 coding sequence is TGTGCCAGCAGCTTAAGTGGTACGGGTCCCTACGAGCAGTACTTC. This chain connects TRBV7-9 to TRBJ2-7; no clear D gene. CDR1 and CDR2 (germline): SEHNR, FQNEAQ (reference sequence). Trimming removed 2 bases at V and 2 bases at J, with 13 bases between. CDR3 length: 15 amino acids.